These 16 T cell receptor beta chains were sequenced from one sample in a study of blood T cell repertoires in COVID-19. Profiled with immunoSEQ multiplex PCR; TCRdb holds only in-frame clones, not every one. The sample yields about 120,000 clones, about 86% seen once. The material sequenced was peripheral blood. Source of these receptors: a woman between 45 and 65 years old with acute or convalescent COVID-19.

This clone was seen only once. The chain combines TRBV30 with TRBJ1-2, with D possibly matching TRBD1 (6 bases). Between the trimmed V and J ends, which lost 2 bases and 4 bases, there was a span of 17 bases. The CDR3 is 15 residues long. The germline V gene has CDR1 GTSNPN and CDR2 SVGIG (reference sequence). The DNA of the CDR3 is TGTGCCTGGAGTCGCGGGGGCGCGTGGGGCTATGGCTACACCTTC. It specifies CAWSRGGAWGYGYTF.

DNA of the CDR3: TGTGCCAGCAGTACTCCCGGGAACACTGAAGCTTTCTTT. Translation gives CASSTPGNTEAFF. The chain employs TRBV6-6 and TRBJ1-1; no clear D. Trimming removed 5 bases from V and 1 base from J, with 8 bases in between. The germline CDR1 and CDR2 sequences are MNHNY and SVGAGI (reference sequence). This CDR3 has 13 amino acids.

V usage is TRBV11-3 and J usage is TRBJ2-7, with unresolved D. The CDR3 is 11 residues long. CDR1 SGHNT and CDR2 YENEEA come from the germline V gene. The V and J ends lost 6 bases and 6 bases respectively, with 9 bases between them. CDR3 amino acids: CASSKSSEQYF. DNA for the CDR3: TGTGCCAGCAGTAAGAGCTCCGAGCAGTACTTC. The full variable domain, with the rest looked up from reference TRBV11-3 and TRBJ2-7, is EAGVVQSPRYKIIEKKQPVAFWCNPISGHNTLYWYLQNLGQGPELLIRYENEEAVDDSQLPKDRFSAERLKGVDSTLKIQPAELGDSAVYLCASSKSSEQYFGPGTRLTVT.

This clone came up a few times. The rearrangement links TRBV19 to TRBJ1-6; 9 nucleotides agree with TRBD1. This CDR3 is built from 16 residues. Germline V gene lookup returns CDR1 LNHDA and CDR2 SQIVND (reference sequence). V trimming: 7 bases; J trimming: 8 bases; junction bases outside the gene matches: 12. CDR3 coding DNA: TGTGCCAGTACTCCGGGACAGGGAAGGTCGGATTCACCCCTCCACTTT. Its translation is CASTPGQGRSDSPLHF.

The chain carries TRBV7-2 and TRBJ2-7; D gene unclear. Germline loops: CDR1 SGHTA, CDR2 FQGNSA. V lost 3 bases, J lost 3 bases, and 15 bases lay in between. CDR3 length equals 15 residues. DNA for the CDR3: TGTGCCAGCAGCTTGGTGACGCTCAACAGCTACGAGCAGTACTTC. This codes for CASSLVTLNSYEQYF.

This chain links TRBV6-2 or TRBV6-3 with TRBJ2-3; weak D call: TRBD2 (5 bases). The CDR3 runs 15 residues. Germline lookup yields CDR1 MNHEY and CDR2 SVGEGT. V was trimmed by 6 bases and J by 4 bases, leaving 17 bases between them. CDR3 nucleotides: TGTGCCAGCAGCCCCGGGGAGAGTAATGCAGATACGCAGTATTTT. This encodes CASSPGESNADTQYF.

CDR3 nucleotides: TGTGCCAGCAGCTTGGGAGGGAACTATGGCTACACCTTC. It codes for CASSLGGNYGYTF. The chain links TRBV5-6 to TRBJ1-2, with unresolved D. The CDR3 has 13 amino acids. The V gene lost 0 bases and the J gene lost 2 bases, with 5 bases spanning the gap. In germline, CDR1 is SGHDT, CDR2 YYEEEE. The complete variable domain, with remaining parts taken from reference TRBV5-6 and TRBJ1-2, reads DAGVTQSPTHLIKTRGQQVTLRCSPKSGHDTVSWYQQALGQGPQFIFQYYEEEERQRGNFPDRFSGHQFPNYSSELNVNALLLGDSALYLCASSLGGNYGYTFGSGTRLTVV.

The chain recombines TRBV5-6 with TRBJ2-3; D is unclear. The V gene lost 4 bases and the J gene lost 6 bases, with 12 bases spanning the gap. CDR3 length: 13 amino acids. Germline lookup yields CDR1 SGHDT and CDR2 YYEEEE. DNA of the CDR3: TGTGCCAGCAGCCGGAACCAGAGGGATACGCAGTATTTT. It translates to CASSRNQRDTQYF.

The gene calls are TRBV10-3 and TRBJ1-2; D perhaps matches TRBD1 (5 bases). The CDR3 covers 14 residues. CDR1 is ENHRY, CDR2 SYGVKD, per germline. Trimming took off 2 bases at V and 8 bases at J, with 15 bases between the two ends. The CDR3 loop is CAISETGTEGGYTF. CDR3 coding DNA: TGTGCCATCAGTGAGACCGGGACTGAAGGGGGCTACACCTTC.

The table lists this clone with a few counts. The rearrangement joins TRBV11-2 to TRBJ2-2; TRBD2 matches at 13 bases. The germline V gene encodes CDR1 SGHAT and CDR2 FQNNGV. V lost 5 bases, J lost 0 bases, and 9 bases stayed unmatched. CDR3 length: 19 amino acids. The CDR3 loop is CASSPRTSGGIANTGELFF. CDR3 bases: TGTGCCAGCAGCCCGAGGACTAGCGGGGGCATCGCGAACACCGGGGAGCTGTTTTTT.

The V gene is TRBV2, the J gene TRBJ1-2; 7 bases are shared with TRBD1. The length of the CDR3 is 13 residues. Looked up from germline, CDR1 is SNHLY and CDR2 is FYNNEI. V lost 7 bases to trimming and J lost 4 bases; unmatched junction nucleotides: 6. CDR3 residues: CASTTGTAYGYTF. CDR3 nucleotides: TGTGCCAGCACTACCGGGACAGCCTATGGCTACACCTTC.

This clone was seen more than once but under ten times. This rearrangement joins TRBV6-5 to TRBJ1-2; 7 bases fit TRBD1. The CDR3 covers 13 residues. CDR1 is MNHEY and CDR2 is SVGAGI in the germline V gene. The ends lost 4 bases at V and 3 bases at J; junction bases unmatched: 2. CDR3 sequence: CASSSDRDYGYTF. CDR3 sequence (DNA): TGTGCCAGCAGTTCCGACAGGGACTATGGCTACACCTTC.

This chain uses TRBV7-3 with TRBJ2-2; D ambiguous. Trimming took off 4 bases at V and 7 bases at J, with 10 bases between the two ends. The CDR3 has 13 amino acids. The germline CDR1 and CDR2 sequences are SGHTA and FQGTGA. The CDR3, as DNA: TGTGCCAGCAGCTGGCTAGTCGGCGGGGAGCTGTTTTTT. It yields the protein CASSWLVGGELFF.

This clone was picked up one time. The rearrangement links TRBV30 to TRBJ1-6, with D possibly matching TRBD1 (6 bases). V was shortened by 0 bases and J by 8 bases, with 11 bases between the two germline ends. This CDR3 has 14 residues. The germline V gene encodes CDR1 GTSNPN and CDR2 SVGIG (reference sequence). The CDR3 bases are TGTGCCTGGAGTGTAAGACAGGCGGATTCACCCCTCCACTTT. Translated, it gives CAWSVRQADSPLHF.

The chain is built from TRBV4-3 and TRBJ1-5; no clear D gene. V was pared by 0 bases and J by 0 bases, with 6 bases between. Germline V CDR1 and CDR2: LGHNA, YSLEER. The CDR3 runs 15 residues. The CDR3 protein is CASSQDFSSNQPQHF. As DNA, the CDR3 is TGCGCCAGCAGCCAAGATTTCAGTAGCAATCAGCCCCAGCATTTT.

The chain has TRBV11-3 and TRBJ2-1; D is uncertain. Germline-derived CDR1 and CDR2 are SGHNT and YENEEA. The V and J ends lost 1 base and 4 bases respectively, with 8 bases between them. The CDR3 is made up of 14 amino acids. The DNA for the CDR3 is TGTGCCAGCAGCTTAGGCAGAAAGTACAATGAGCAGTTCTTC. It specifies CASSLGRKYNEQFF. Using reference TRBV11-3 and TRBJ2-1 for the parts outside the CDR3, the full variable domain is EAGVVQSPRYKIIEKKQPVAFWCNPISGHNTLYWYLQNLGQGPELLIRYENEEAVDDSQLPKDRFSAERLKGVDSTLKIQPAELGDSAVYLCASSLGRKYNEQFFGPGTRLTVL.